This T cell receptor beta chain was obtained from a study of OX40 agonist ivuxolimab in advanced cancers. Germline CDR1 is SGHDT and CDR2 is YYEEEE. V lost 0 bases, J lost 2 bases, and 4 bases stayed unmatched. The CDR3 has 15 amino acids. With regard to this clone: Its target is unknown.

Findings and caveats of the study: Some nonresponders also had low normalized T-cell clonal expansion.

Profiling relied on immunoSEQ multiplex PCR, and the TCRdb table lists in-frame clones only, not all of them. The sample consists of 55,000 to 80,000 clones, around 80% of them appearing once. The genes are TRBV5-6 and TRBJ1-2; 7 nucleotides match TRBD1. Sample: CD4+ or CD8+ T cells sorted from blood, taken in a trial of the OX40 agonist ivuxolimab. The TCR sequence derives from an adult with an advanced solid tumor such as melanoma, head and neck, liver or kidney cancer. The CDR3 DNA sequence: TGTGCCAGCAGCTTGGGAAGGGGACAGAACTATGGCTACACCTTC. Translation: CASSLGRGQNYGYTF.